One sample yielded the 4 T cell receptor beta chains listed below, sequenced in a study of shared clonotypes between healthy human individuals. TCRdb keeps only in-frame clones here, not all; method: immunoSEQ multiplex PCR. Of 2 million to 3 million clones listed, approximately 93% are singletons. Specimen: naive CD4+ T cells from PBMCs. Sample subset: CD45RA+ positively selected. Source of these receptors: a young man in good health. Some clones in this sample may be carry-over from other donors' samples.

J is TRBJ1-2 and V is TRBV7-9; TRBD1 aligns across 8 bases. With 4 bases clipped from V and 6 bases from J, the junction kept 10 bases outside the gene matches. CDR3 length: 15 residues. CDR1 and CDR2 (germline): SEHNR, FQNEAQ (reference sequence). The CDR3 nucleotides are TGTGCCAGCAGCTCCCTTGGACAGGGAGGCCATGGCTACACCTTC. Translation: CASSSLGQGGHGYTF.

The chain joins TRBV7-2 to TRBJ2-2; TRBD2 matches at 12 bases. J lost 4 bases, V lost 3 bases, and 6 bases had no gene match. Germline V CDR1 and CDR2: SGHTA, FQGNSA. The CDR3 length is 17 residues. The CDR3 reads CASSFLAGGPVTGELFF. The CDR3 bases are TGTGCCAGCAGCTTCCTAGCGGGAGGGCCGGTCACCGGGGAGCTGTTTTTT.

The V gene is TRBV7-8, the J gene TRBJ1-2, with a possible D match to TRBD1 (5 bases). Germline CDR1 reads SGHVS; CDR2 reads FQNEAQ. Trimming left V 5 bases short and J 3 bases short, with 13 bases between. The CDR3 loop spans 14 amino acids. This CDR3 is CASSLRVWDYGYTF. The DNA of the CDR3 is TGTGCCAGCAGCCTCAGGGTCTGGGACTATGGCTACACCTTC.

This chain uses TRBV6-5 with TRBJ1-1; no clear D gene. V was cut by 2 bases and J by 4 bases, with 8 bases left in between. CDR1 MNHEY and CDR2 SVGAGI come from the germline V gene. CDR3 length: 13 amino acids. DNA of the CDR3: TGTGCCAGCAGTTACGGCGGTCCCACTGAAGCTTTCTTT. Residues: CASSYGGPTEAFF.